These T cell receptor beta chains were read from a single sample in a study of blood T cell repertoires in COVID-19. TCRdb keeps only in-frame clones here, not all; method: immunoSEQ multiplex PCR. The data hold approximately 140,000 clones, with approximately 81% observed a single time. The sequenced material came from PBMCs or T cells enriched from blood (not recorded which). The receptors originated from a man aged 35 to 55 with acute COVID-19. CDR3s include the opening cysteine and the closing phenylalanine or tryptophan. A D gene is named only where the DNA matches it firmly. Only some rows state a clone size, as once, few, many or a class for expanded clones.

TRBJ2-7	.	few	TRBV5-4	CASRIYGGEQYF	TGTGCCAGCAGGATTTACGGGGGCGAGCAGTACTTC
TRBJ2-1	.	.	TRBV5-4	CASSLAGQIHNEQFF	TGTGCCAGCAGCTTGGCCGGACAGATACACAATGAGCAGTTCTTC
TRBJ2-6	TRBD2	.	TRBV30	CAWSGDGGYGANVLTF	TGTGCCTGGAGTGGGGACGGGGGGTACGGGGCCAACGTCCTGACTTTC
TRBJ2-2	TRBD1	.	TRBV6-2/TRBV6-3	CASSSNTGERYTGELFF	TGTGCCAGCAGTTCAAACACAGGGGAACGGTACACCGGGGAGCTGTTTTTT
TRBJ2-7	.	.	TRBV10-2	CASSESGGLDYEQYF	TGCGCCAGCAGTGAGTCCGGCGGGTTGGACTACGAGCAGTACTTC
TRBJ1-5	.	.	TRBV11-1	CASSLGHPPNQPQHF	TGTGCCAGCAGCTTGGGACATCCCCCCAATCAGCCCCAGCATTTT
TRBJ2-7	TRBD2	.	TRBV6-5	CASSYRGTNTNEQYF	TGTGCCAGCAGTTACCGCGGGACTAACACCAACGAGCAGTACTTC
TRBJ2-3	TRBD1	.	TRBV5-1	CASSWGQGQDTQYF	TGCGCCAGCAGCTGGGGACAGGGGCAAGATACGCAGTATTTT
TRBJ1-5	.	.	TRBV27	CASSLGGTGQPQHF	TGTGCCAGCAGTTTAGGGGGCACGGGTCAGCCCCAGCATTTT
TRBJ1-5	TRBD1	.	TRBV30	CAWSEQGLGNQPQHF	TGTGCCTGGAGCGAACAGGGGTTAGGCAATCAGCCCCAGCATTTT
TRBJ1-5	TRBD1	.	TRBV19	CASSPPNRGGQPQHF	TGTGCCAGTAGTCCGCCAAACAGGGGCGGGCAGCCCCAGCATTTT
TRBJ1-1	TRBD1	.	TRBV6-1	CASSARGQGRTNEAFF	TGTGCCAGCAGTGCTCGGGGACAGGGTAGAACAAATGAAGCTTTCTTT
TRBJ1-2	.	.	TRBV4-3	CASSPNPTGDGYTF	TGCGCCAGCAGCCCGAACCCCACCGGGGATGGCTACACCTTC
TRBJ2-7	.	few	TRBV5-1	CASSLYGEGTYEQYF	TGCGCCAGCAGCTTGTATGGAGAGGGTACCTACGAGCAGTACTTC
TRBJ1-2	TRBD1	.	TRBV7-9	CASSLQGATYGYTF	TGTGCCAGCAGCTTGCAGGGGGCCACGTATGGCTACACCTTC
TRBJ2-3	TRBD1	.	TRBV30	CAWNKGAADTQYF	TGTGCCTGGAACAAGGGGGCCGCAGATACGCAGTATTTT
TRBJ1-5	.	.	TRBV10-3	CAISEEQGHQPQHF	TGTGCCATCAGTGAAGAACAGGGTCATCAGCCCCAGCATTTT
TRBJ2-7	.	.	TRBV18	CASSQGTHSYEQYF	TGTGCCAGCTCACAAGGGACACACTCCTACGAGCAGTACTTC
TRBJ2-1	TRBD1	few	TRBV13	CASSPGTGYLDEQFF	TGTGCCAGCAGCCCCGGGACAGGGTATTTGGATGAGCAGTTCTTC
TRBJ2-7	TRBD2	.	TRBV5-6	CASSLAGGRAYEQYF	TGTGCCAGCAGCTTGGCAGGCGGGAGGGCCTACGAGCAGTACTTC
TRBJ2-3	.	.	TRBV5-1	CASTGQPSTDTQYF	TGCGCCAGCACCGGACAGCCTAGCACAGATACGCAGTATTTT
TRBJ2-5	TRBD2	.	TRBV10-3	CAISPGTSGRSRETQYF	TGTGCCATCAGTCCGGGGACTAGCGGGCGCAGTAGGGAGACCCAGTACTTC
TRBJ2-1	.	.	TRBV29-1	CSVERQDHEQFF	TGCAGCGTTGAACGACAGGATCATGAGCAGTTCTTC
TRBJ1-1	TRBD1	.	TRBV11-2	CASSIDRETEAFF	TGTGCCAGCAGCATAGACAGGGAAACTGAAGCTTTCTTT
TRBJ1-5	.	.	TRBV6-2/TRBV6-3	CASSRRGPQHF	TGTGCCAGCAGCCGTCGAGGGCCCCAGCATTTT
TRBJ1-1	.	.	TRBV19	CASSIGRGNTEAFF	TGTGCCAGTAGTATAGGGCGGGGGAACACTGAAGCTTTCTTT
TRBJ2-1	.	.	TRBV6-5	CASSYLSHRVWDEQFF	TGTGCCAGCAGTTACTTATCCCACAGGGTTTGGGATGAGCAGTTCTTC
TRBJ1-2	.	.	TRBV6-1	CASSERETVVYGYTF	TGTGCCAGCAGTGAACGCGAGACAGTTGTTTATGGCTACACCTTC
TRBJ2-3	TRBD1	.	TRBV24-1	CATGTGSTDTQYF	TGTGCCACTGGGACAGGGAGCACAGATACGCAGTATTTT
TRBJ2-1	TRBD2	.	TRBV2	CASRPTSGNLYNEQFF	TGTGCCAGCAGACCAACTAGCGGGAACTTATACAATGAGCAGTTCTTC
TRBJ1-5	.	.	TRBV19	CASSAQGQEDQPQHF	TGTGCCAGTAGTGCGCAGGGGCAGGAGGATCAGCCCCAGCATTTT
TRBJ2-1	TRBD1	.	TRBV7-9	CASSLEDRRYNEQFF	TGTGCCAGCAGCTTAGAGGACAGGCGGTACAATGAGCAGTTCTTC
TRBJ1-1	TRBD1	once	TRBV11-3	CASSLGTGGVGAEAFF	TGTGCCAGCAGCTTAGGGACAGGGGGCGTTGGCGCTGAAGCTTTCTTT
TRBJ2-7	TRBD2	.	TRBV6-5	CASRRASGGPYEQYF	TGTGCCAGCAGACGGGCTAGCGGGGGACCCTACGAGCAGTACTTC
TRBJ1-1	.	.	TRBV12-3/TRBV12-4	CASSRDFDTEAFF	TGTGCCAGCAGTCGGGACTTCGACACTGAAGCTTTCTTT
TRBJ2-3	.	many	TRBV13	CASSSKTGTMETDTQYF	TGTGCCAGCAGCTCCAAGACCGGCACAATGGAGACAGATACGCAGTATTTT
TRBJ1-6	TRBD1	once	TRBV11-2	CASSYGTGGNNSPLHF	TGTGCCAGCAGTTACGGGACAGGGGGCAATAATTCACCCCTCCACTTT
TRBJ2-1	TRBD2	.	TRBV5-1	CASSFLAGDKNEQFF	TGCGCCAGCAGCTTTCTAGCGGGAGATAAGAATGAGCAGTTCTTC
TRBJ2-2	TRBD1	.	TRBV9	CASSHPTGTGNTGELFF	TGTGCCAGCAGTCACCCCACCGGGACAGGGAACACCGGGGAGCTGTTTTTT
TRBJ1-2	TRBD1	.	TRBV27	CASSPLPGQPNYGYTF	TGTGCCAGCAGCCCACTGCCGGGACAGCCTAACTATGGCTACACCTTC
TRBJ2-7	.	.	TRBV7-9	CASSYSRGSRYSYEQYF	TGTGCCAGCAGCTACTCCCGTGGTAGCCGATACTCCTACGAGCAGTACTTC
TRBJ2-7	.	.	TRBV7-2	CASSQGGFPYEQYF	TGTGCCAGCAGTCAGGGGGGATTTCCCTACGAGCAGTACTTC
TRBJ2-1	.	.	TRBV6-4	CASSVQGTDEQFF	TGTGCCAGCAGTGTACAGGGTACGGATGAGCAGTTCTTC
TRBJ2-2	.	.	TRBV6-2/TRBV6-3	CASSFVIVGDTGELFF	TGTGCCAGCAGCTTCGTTATCGTCGGGGACACCGGGGAGCTGTTTTTT
TRBJ2-1	TRBD2	.	TRBV7-9	CASSLVGLAGVENEQFF	TGTGCCAGCAGCTTAGTTGGACTAGCGGGGGTTGAGAATGAGCAGTTCTTC
TRBJ2-1	.	once	TRBV30	CAWTPYAGPSSNEQFF	TGTGCCTGGACCCCGTACGCGGGACCAAGCTCCAATGAGCAGTTCTTC
TRBJ2-7	TRBD2	.	TRBV7-9	CASSQETSGGRGQYF	TGTGCCAGCAGCCAAGAGACTAGCGGGGGCCGTGGGCAGTACTTC
TRBJ1-4	.	.	TRBV5-1	CASSLDLSRPKLFF	TGCGCCAGCAGCTTGGATCTGAGTCGCCCAAAACTGTTTTTT
TRBJ1-5	TRBD1	.	TRBV9	CASSVGQGRNQPQHF	TGTGCCAGCAGCGTAGGACAGGGGCGTAATCAGCCCCAGCATTTT